This T cell receptor (beta chain) was documented in a study of tissue T cells after allogeneic stem cell transplantation. Points from the study as a whole: The patient cohort was small and clinically heterogeneous, with limited sampling depth. Shared clones across patients were few; motif clustering revealed tissue-specific shared signatures. Anatomically similar tissues had similar TCR repertoires within each patient.

V lost 3 bases and J 4 bases, leaving 4 bases between the germline ends. The CDR3 has 10 amino acids. Per the germline V gene, CDR1 is SQVTM and CDR2 is ANQGSEA. The repertoire was sequenced with immunoSEQ multiplex PCR; TCRdb's copy has only in-frame clones and lacks some. The data hold some 43,000 clones, with over 85% observed a single time. In regard to this clone: Its cognate antigen is unknown.

This clonotype originated in a woman aged 40-69 years who later had graft-versus-host disease after an allogeneic stem cell transplant. The V gene is TRBV29-1, the J gene TRBJ2-7; D remains unclear. The specimen was blood, collected before transplantation. The CDR3 region has the DNA TGCAGCGTTGATCCTTACGAGCAGTACTTC. Its protein is CSVDPYEQYF.